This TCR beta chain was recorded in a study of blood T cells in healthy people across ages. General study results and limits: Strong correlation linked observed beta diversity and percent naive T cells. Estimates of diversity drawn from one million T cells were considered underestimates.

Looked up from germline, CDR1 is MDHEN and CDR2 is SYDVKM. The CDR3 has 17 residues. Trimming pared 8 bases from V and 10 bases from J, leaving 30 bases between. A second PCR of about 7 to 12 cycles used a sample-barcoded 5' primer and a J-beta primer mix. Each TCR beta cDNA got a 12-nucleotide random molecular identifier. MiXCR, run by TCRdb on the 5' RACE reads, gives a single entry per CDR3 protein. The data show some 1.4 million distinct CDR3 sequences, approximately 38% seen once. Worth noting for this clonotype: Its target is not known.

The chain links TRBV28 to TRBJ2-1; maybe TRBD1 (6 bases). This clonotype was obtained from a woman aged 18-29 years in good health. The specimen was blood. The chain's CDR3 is CASCYPSRLRGSYEQFF. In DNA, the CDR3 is TGTGCCAGCTGCTACCCTTCGCGGCTTAGGGGGAGTTACGAGCAGTTCTTC.